The 22 T cell receptor beta chains in this list originate from one sample, sequenced in a study of radiotherapy plus CTLA-4 blockade in lung cancer. Sequenced by immunoSEQ multiplex PCR; TCRdb stores in-frame clones only, minus some. The sample lists around 100,000 clones, 70% to 85% occurring once. Specimen: peripheral blood, collected from a patient treated with radiotherapy plus ipilimumab. The receptors derive from a human donor with non-small cell lung cancer that progressed on radiotherapy plus ipilimumab. Some clones in this sample may be carry-over from other donors' samples.

The chain is built from TRBV29-1 and TRBJ2-7; D possibly uses TRBD1 or TRBD2 (5 bases each). V was shortened by 1 base and J by 2 bases, with 18 bases between the two germline ends. The CDR3 loop spans 16 amino acids. Germline assignment: CDR1 SQVTM and CDR2 ANQGSEA. CDR3 sequence reads: CSVEGSATRGTYEQYF. As DNA, the CDR3 is TGCAGCGTTGAAGGGTCAGCCACTAGGGGAACCTACGAGCAGTACTTC.

V usage is TRBV27 and J usage is TRBJ2-7; either TRBD1 or TRBD2 may fit D (5 bases each). The CDR3 runs 17 residues. CDR1 is MNHEY, CDR2 SMNVEV, per germline (reference sequence). Deletions cut 2 bases from V and 0 bases from J, with 17 bases between. CDR3 DNA: TGTGCCAGCAGTTTACTTCCAGGGAGCCTTTTCTCCTACGAGCAGTACTTC. This codes for CASSLLPGSLFSYEQYF.

This rearrangement joins TRBV5-1 to TRBJ2-5, with 8 bases matching TRBD1. CDR3 length: 15 residues. Trimming took 4 bases from V and 7 from J; bases not matched to a gene: 12. Germline-derived CDR1 and CDR2 are SGHRS and YFSETQ. The CDR3 nucleotides are TGCGCCAGCAGCGCTGGACAGGGTGGTTGGGGGACCCAGTACTTC. Residues: CASSAGQGGWGTQYF. Filled out from reference TRBV5-1 and TRBJ2-5, the complete variable domain reads KAGVTQTPRYLIKTRGQQVTLSCSPISGHRSVSWYQQTPGQGLQFLFEYFSETQRNKGNFPGRFSGRQFSNSRSEMNVSTLELGDSALYLCASSAGQGGWGTQYFGPGTRLLVL.

This clone appeared a single time. This chain connects TRBV11-2 to TRBJ1-1; no clear D. V was cut by 4 bases and J by 6 bases, with 21 bases left in between. The CDR3 runs 16 residues. Germline values: CDR1 SGHAT, CDR2 FQNNGV. Written as DNA, the CDR3 is TGTGCCAGCAGCTCCCCGGTGTCCCCCCGCGGCGCTGAAGCTTTCTTT. Translating gives CASSSPVSPRGAEAFF.

The chain couples TRBV27 to TRBJ2-7; D is unresolved. Germline CDR1 reads MNHEY; CDR2 reads SMNVEV (reference sequence). This CDR3 contains 14 residues. Trimming removed 3 bases from V and 2 bases from J, with 11 bases in between. CDR3 DNA sequence: TGTGCCAGCAGTTTTATCGGGTCCACCTACGAGCAGTACTTC. Protein: CASSFIGSTYEQYF.

The chain recombines TRBV6-1 with TRBJ1-3, with 9 bases identical to TRBD1. Germline trimming cut 6 bases from V and 3 bases from J; bases unmatched to any gene: 6. The CDR3 covers 15 residues. Germline CDR1 and CDR2: MNHNS and SASEGT. The CDR3 nucleotides read TGTGCCAGCAGACAACAGGGGGCTTATGGAAACACCATATATTTT. This gives the protein CASRQQGAYGNTIYF.

The chain carries TRBV11-3 and TRBJ2-1; 15 nucleotides line up with TRBD2. CDR3 length: 15 residues. V was pared by 5 bases and J by 9 bases, with 5 bases of the junction left unmatched. CDR1 is SGHNT and CDR2 is YENEEA in the germline V gene. The CDR3 sequence is CASSRGLAGGPEQFF. As DNA, the CDR3 is TGTGCCAGCAGCAGGGGACTAGCGGGGGGCCCTGAGCAGTTCTTC.

The chain carries TRBV5-4 and TRBJ2-5, with D perhaps matching TRBD2 (5 bases). This CDR3 contains 16 residues. V was shortened by 2 bases and J by 1 base, with 15 bases between the two germline ends. CDR1 and CDR2 (germline): SGHNT, YYREEE (reference sequence). CDR3 in amino acids: CASSLFSGNTQETQYF. In DNA form, the CDR3 reads TGTGCCAGCAGCTTATTTTCGGGAAATACCCAAGAGACCCAGTACTTC. The entire variable domain, with the rest obtained from reference TRBV5-4 and TRBJ2-5, is as follows: ETGVTQSPTHLIKTRGQQVTLRCSSQSGHNTVSWYQQALGQGPQFIFQYYREEENGRGNFPPRFSGLQFPNYSSELNVNALELDDSALYLCASSLFSGNTQETQYFGPGTRLLVL.

The chain recombines TRBV5-1 with TRBJ1-4, with D tentatively TRBD1 (6 bases). The CDR3 sequence is 15 residues long. Germline V CDR1 and CDR2: SGHRS, YFSETQ. V was cut by 4 bases and J by 3 bases, with 13 bases left in between. The CDR3 region has the DNA TGCGCCAGCAGCATCCAGGGGTTGTCTAATGAAAAACTGTTTTTT. It is translated as CASSIQGLSNEKLFF.

The chain is built from TRBV6-4 and TRBJ1-2; D is ambiguous. The CDR3 is 15 amino acids. Germline V lookup: CDR1 MRHNA, CDR2 SNTAGT. Trimming cost V 6 bases and J 0 bases, with 14 bases left between them. CDR3 sequence reads: CASSYRSGTNYGYTF. CDR3 DNA sequence: TGTGCCAGCAGCTACCGCAGCGGAACTAACTATGGCTACACCTTC.

The rearrangement links TRBV6-1 to TRBJ2-7; 8 bases match TRBD1. The CDR3 extends over 15 amino acids. The V segment lost 3 bases and the J segment 5 bases; nucleotides outside the gene matches: 9. Germline-derived CDR1 and CDR2 are MNHNS and SASEGT. CDR3 DNA: TGTGCCAGCAGTGAGCGACAGGGGTGGTTCGACGAGCAGTACTTC. Its translation: CASSERQGWFDEQYF.

The V gene is TRBV7-2, the J gene TRBJ1-1, with 7 positions matching TRBD1. Per the germline V gene, CDR1 is SGHTA and CDR2 is FQGNSA. Germline trimming cut 4 bases from V and 0 bases from J; bases unmatched to any gene: 8. The CDR3 has 16 amino acids. CDR3 protein: CASSSSTTGLNTEAFF. CDR3 bases: TGTGCCAGCAGCTCGAGCACGACAGGGTTGAACACTGAAGCTTTCTTT.

The CDR3 DNA sequence: TGTGCCAGCAGCTTTAAACCGGGACAGGGGGGGAATTCACCCCTCCACTTT. Protein product: CASSFKPGQGGNSPLHF. The chain links TRBV5-8 to TRBJ1-6, with 11 bases aligning to TRBD1. The CDR3 has 17 residues. V lost 2 bases, J lost 7 bases, and 8 bases stayed unmatched. Germline values: CDR1 SGHTS, CDR2 YDEGEE.

The rearrangement uses TRBV4-2 and TRBJ2-1, with a possible D match to TRBD1 (7 bases). There are 17 residues in the CDR3. Trimming took off 5 bases at V and 0 bases at J, with 17 bases between the two ends. Germline CDR1 reads LGHNA; CDR2 reads YNFKEQ. CDR3 sequence: CASSFRGDQSSYNEQFF. CDR3 bases: TGTGCCAGCAGCTTCAGGGGGGACCAGAGCTCCTACAATGAGCAGTTCTTC.

The chain has TRBV5-1 and TRBJ2-7; possible D gene TRBD2, 5 bases. This CDR3 spans 16 amino acids. Trimming removed 0 bases at V and 7 bases at J, with 20 bases between. The germline CDR1 and CDR2 sequences are SGHRS and YFSETQ. In DNA, the CDR3 is TGCGCCAGCAGCTTGGCCATGTCCCCTCAAGGCGGGGAGCAGTACTTC. Its protein product is CASSLAMSPQGGEQYF.

The genes are TRBV30 and TRBJ2-5, with D tentatively TRBD1 or TRBD2 (5 bases each). The CDR3 contains 15 residues. CDR1 and CDR2 from the germline V gene are GTSNPN and SVGIG (reference sequence). Trimming cost V 2 bases and J 4 bases, with 17 bases left between them. The DNA for the CDR3 is TGTGCCTGGAGTCCCGGGGCGGGCGGGTCAGAGACCCAGTACTTC. Amino acid sequence: CAWSPGAGGSETQYF.

The V call is TRBV11-2, the J call TRBJ2-3, with 11 bases that match TRBD2. Losses at the gene ends were 1 base for V and 0 bases for J; bases not matched to a gene: 6. CDR1 is SGHAT and CDR2 is FQNNGV in the germline V gene. This CDR3 contains 18 residues. The CDR3 DNA sequence: TGTGCCAGCAGCTTAGGGGCTAGCGGGGGGTCTAGCACAGATACGCAGTATTTT. Translated, it gives CASSLGASGGSSTDTQYF.

This clone was detected once. The chain carries TRBV4-3 and TRBJ1-1, with no clear D. V was trimmed by 0 bases and J by 1 base, leaving 6 bases between them. In germline, CDR1 is LGHNA, CDR2 YSLEER. This CDR3 comprises 14 residues. The CDR3 DNA follows: TGCGCCAGCAGCCAAGAGACGGCGAACACTGAAGCTTTCTTT. Its translation: CASSQETANTEAFF.

The chain links TRBV4-3 to TRBJ1-2; perhaps TRBD1 as D (6 bases). The CDR3 runs 15 residues. Trimming removed 5 bases at V and 0 bases at J, with 13 bases between. The germline V gene encodes CDR1 LGHNA and CDR2 YSLEER. The CDR3 bases are TGCGCCAGCAGCTACGGACAGAACTCTAACTATGGCTACACCTTC. As protein: CASSYGQNSNYGYTF.

CDR3 residues: CASSEEAVGSGLGYEQYF. In DNA, the CDR3 is TGTGCCAGCAGTGAAGAAGCCGTCGGGTCCGGTCTAGGCTACGAGCAGTACTTC. The V gene is TRBV6-1, the J gene TRBJ2-7; D uncertain. Looked up from germline, CDR1 is MNHNS and CDR2 is SASEGT. Trimming left V 1 base short and J 3 bases short, with 22 bases between. This CDR3 contains 18 residues.

The chain has TRBV5-4 and TRBJ1-2; no definite D call. This CDR3 comprises 15 residues. CDR1 is SGHNT, CDR2 YYREEE, per germline (reference sequence). Between the trimmed V and J ends, which lost 2 bases and 0 bases, there was a span of 11 bases. The CDR3, as DNA: TGTGCCAGCAGCTTTTTGATGGCCCCTAACTATGGCTACACCTTC. Protein sequence: CASSFLMAPNYGYTF.

The V gene is TRBV14, the J gene TRBJ2-5; D unresolved. This CDR3 spans 14 amino acids. Germline CDR1 and CDR2: SGHDN and FVKESK. Deletions cut 1 base from V and 7 bases from J, with 13 bases between. CDR3 protein: CASSQVRAPRTQYF. CDR3 DNA: TGTGCCAGCAGCCAAGTTAGGGCCCCCCGGACCCAGTACTTC.